These T cell receptor beta chains were read from a single sample in a study of OX40 agonist ivuxolimab in advanced cancers. Generated by immunoSEQ multiplex PCR, the TCRdb table keeps only in-frame clones and is missing some. The data show roughly 34,000 clones, 84% seen once. Specimen: CD4+ or CD8+ T cells sorted from blood, collected in a trial of the OX40 agonist ivuxolimab. The receptor set was obtained from an adult with an advanced solid tumor such as melanoma, head and neck, liver or kidney cancer. Both conserved end residues are part of each CDR3. The order of the fields is D gene, V gene, J gene, clone size, CDR3 DNA, CDR3 protein. The D gene is left open where the match is weak. Part of the rows lack a size; the others show once, few, many or a class for expanded clones.

>-|TRBV5-4|TRBJ2-5|few
TGTGCCAGCAGCTTACCGGGACCCCAAGAGACCCAGTACTTC
CASSLPGPQETQYF
>-|TRBV29-1|TRBJ2-1|-
TGCAGCGTTGACCGGACCCAAATCTCCTACAATGAGCAGTTCTTC
CSVDRTQISYNEQFF
>-|TRBV18|TRBJ1-3|-
TGTGCCAGCTCACCCCAAAGGGGCAACTCTGGAAACACCATATATTTT
CASSPQRGNSGNTIYF
>TRBD1|TRBV10-3|TRBJ1-4|-
TGTGCCATCAGTGCTGACAGGGGGGGTGAAAAACTGTTTTTT
CAISADRGGEKLFF
>TRBD1|TRBV27|TRBJ1-2|-
TGTGCCAGCAGTTCCACAGGGGGCGCGGTGGGAGGCTACACCTTC
CASSSTGGAVGGYTF
>TRBD1|TRBV6-6|TRBJ2-7|-
TGTGCCAGCAGTTCCCTGAGAGGGGGCGGCGAGCAGTACTTC
CASSSLRGGGEQYF
>-|TRBV18|TRBJ2-2|-
TGTGCCAGCTCACCTACTTCTACCGGGGAGCTGTTTTTT
CASSPTSTGELFF
>-|TRBV7-8|TRBJ2-5|-
TGTGCCAGCAGCTTAGGGGAAGAGCAGTACTTC
CASSLGEEQYF
>-|TRBV6-1|TRBJ2-3|-
TGTGCCAGCAGTGAAGTGCCCACAGATACGCAGTATTTT
CASSEVPTDTQYF
>-|TRBV28|TRBJ2-7|-
TGTGCCAGCATCCACAGCGGAAACCAGCATGGGCAGTACTTC
CASIHSGNQHGQYF
>-|TRBV5-6|TRBJ1-2|once
TGTGCCAGCAGCTATCTACAGGGTGTTGGTGGCTACACCTTC
CASSYLQGVGGYTF
>-|TRBV11-2|TRBJ2-7|-
TGTGCCAGCAGCAGGTTGGATGAGGGCTCCTACGAGCAGTACTTC
CASSRLDEGSYEQYF
>-|TRBV5-5|TRBJ1-6|-
TGTGCCAGCAGAGAGTTGGGTGGGGACGATTATTCACCCCTCCACTTT
CASRELGGDDYSPLHF
>TRBD1|TRBV30|TRBJ1-5|-
TGTGCCTGGAGGGAAAGTTACAGGGGAAGCAATCAGCCCCAGCATTTT
CAWRESYRGSNQPQHF
>TRBD1|TRBV11-2|TRBJ2-1|few
TGTGCCAGCAGCTTCTGGACAGGGGGAAGGAAATACAATGAGCAGTTCTTC
CASSFWTGGRKYNEQFF
>-|TRBV6-6|TRBJ1-2|-
TGTGCCAGCAGTTATGACAGGCTCAGCTATGGCTACACCTTC
CASSYDRLSYGYTF
>TRBD1|TRBV2|TRBJ2-6|once
TGTGCCAGCAGTGGCGACAGGGGAACTGGGGCCAACGTCCTGACTTTC
CASSGDRGTGANVLTF
>-|TRBV5-8|TRBJ2-3|once
TGTGCCAGCACTGCGCCGGGGAAGACTATGATAATATTT
CASTAPGKTMIIF
>TRBD2|TRBV7-8|TRBJ2-2|-
TGTGCCAGCAGACTAGCGGGAGTAGACACCGGGGAGCTGTTTTTT
CASRLAGVDTGELFF
>-|TRBV2|TRBJ1-5|-
TGTGCCAGCAGTCTTTTTCCCTGGGGAAGCAATCAGCCCCAGCATTTT
CASSLFPWGSNQPQHF
>-|TRBV2|TRBJ1-5|-
TGTGCCGGTGGAAATAGCAATCAGCCCCAGCATTTT
CAGGNSNQPQHF
>-|TRBV6-1|TRBJ2-6|-
TGTGCCAGCAGTTCAAGCTCTGGGGCCAACGTCCTGACTTTC
CASSSSSGANVLTF
>-|TRBV5-1|TRBJ2-7|-
TGCGCCAGCAGTTCTGGCCCCTACGAGCAGTACTTC
CASSSGPYEQYF
>TRBD1|TRBV2|TRBJ1-1|-
TGTGCCAGCAGCGCGGACAGGATAAACACTGAAGCTTTCTTT
CASSADRINTEAFF
>TRBD1|TRBV5-6|TRBJ1-5|-
TGTGCCAGCAGCTTGGGGTGGACAGGGGCGAGGAGCAATCAGCCCCAGCATTTT
CASSLGWTGARSNQPQHF
>-|TRBV6-1|TRBJ2-7|-
TGTGCCAGCAGACTCTTGGGAGATAATTACTTC
CASRLLGDNYF
>-|TRBV18|TRBJ2-7|-
TGTGCCAGCTCACCTGCTATAAGGGACGAGCAGTACTTC
CASSPAIRDEQYF
>-|TRBV9|TRBJ2-2|few
TGTGCCAGCAGCGTAGCCTGGCTCTCTAATAGGGCCGGGGAGCTGTTTTTT
CASSVAWLSNRAGELFF
>-|TRBV28|TRBJ1-2|-
TGTGCCAGCAGTCTGGACGGTGCTATCGGGTACACCTTC
CASSLDGAIGYTF
>-|TRBV27|TRBJ1-3|-
TGTGCCAGCAGAACCGGCTCTGGAAACACCATATATTTT
CASRTGSGNTIYF
>-|TRBV19|TRBJ2-1|-
TGTGCCAGTAGTAGGCTCCACCACCCCGGCAATGAGCAGTTCTTC
CASSRLHHPGNEQFF
>TRBD2|TRBV2|TRBJ2-2|-
TGTGCCAGCAGCGGACTAGCATCTAACACCGGGGAGCTGTTTTTT
CASSGLASNTGELFF
>TRBD1|TRBV7-6|TRBJ1-6|-
TGTGCCAGCAGCTCAGGACAGGGCCTTATTAATTCACCCCTCCACTTT
CASSSGQGLINSPLHF